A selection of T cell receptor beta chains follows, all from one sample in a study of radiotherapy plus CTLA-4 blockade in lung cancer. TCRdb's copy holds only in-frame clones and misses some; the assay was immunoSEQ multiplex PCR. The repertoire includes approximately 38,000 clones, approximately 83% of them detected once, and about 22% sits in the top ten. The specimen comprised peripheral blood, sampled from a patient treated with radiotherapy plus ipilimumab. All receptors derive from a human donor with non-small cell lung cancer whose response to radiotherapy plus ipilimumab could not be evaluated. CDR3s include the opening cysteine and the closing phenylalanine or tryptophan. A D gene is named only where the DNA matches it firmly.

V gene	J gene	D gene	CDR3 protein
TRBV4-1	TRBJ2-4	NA	CASSYLKIPRTVAKNIQYF
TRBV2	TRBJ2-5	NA	CASSDSPQETQYF
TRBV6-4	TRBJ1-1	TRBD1	CASSEGTGTTEAFF
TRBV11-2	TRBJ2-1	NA	CASSPLFSSYNEQFF
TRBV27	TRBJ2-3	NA	CASSSGQSYYTQYF
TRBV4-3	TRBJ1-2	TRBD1	CASSQLGQTNYGYTF
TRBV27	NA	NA	CASSLSQGSYEQYF
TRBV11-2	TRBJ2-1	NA	CASSLGVYGAAEQFF
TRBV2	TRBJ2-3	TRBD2	CASRYRTSAQDTQYF
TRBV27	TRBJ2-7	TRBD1	CASSGGRLGGAVYEQYF
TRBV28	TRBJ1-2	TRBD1	CASSLTTGGFYYGYTF
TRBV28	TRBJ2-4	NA	CASTVGGAMNIQYF
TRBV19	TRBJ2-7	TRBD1	CANLGQGDLRTLYEQYF
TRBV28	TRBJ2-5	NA	CASTRGGAAWETQYF
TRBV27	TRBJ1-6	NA	CASRVRNSYNSPLHF
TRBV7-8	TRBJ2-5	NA	CASSPDRPPTQYF
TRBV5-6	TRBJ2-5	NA	CASSNTGSGETQYF
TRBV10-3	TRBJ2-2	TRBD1	CAIGTGTTGELFF
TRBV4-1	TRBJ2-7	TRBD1	CASSQVGQGAFEQYF
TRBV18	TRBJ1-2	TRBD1	CASSPVDRDGYTF
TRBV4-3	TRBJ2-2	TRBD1	CASSPNGWTGPNTGELFF
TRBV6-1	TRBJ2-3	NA	CASSEAGAHTDTQYF
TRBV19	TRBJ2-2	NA	CASSSTGTNTGELFF
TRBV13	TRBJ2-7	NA	CASSLGAGADEQYF
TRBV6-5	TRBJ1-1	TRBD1	CASSSGQRTEAFF
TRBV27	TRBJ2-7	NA	CASSLSGSETGTYEQYF
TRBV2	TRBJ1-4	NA	CASSPNGEKLFF
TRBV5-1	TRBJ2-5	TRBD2	CASSPAAGGGETQYF
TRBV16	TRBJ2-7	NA	CASSHGVGYEQYF